This paragraph reports one T cell receptor (beta chain). CDR3 length: 15 residues. Germline CDR1 is ENHRY and CDR2 is SYGVKD. No DNA is given; TCRdb re-called the 5' RACE reads and lists each CDR3 protein once. In all, the sample yields about 5,000 distinct CDR3 sequences. This sample stems from a study of T cells expressing NK-cell markers. The sample was blood T cells: a sorted CD56 or NKG2C T cell subset, CD4+ or CD8+ T cells, or bulk PBMC T cells (not recorded which). This chain joins TRBV10-3 and TRBJ2-1; TCRdb picks TRBD2, but there is no DNA to check that call. This clonotype was sampled from a man in his late teens or twenties in good health. The CDR3 reads CAIRPAGGPGNEQFF.